The 30 T cell receptor beta chains below were found in one sample sequenced in a study of T cells in Graves' hyperthyroidism and ophthalmopathy. Amplification of TCR beta CDR3 regions used RNA as the template. The HTBI set primed first-round TCR CDR3 RT-PCR. TCRdb called the multiplex PCR reads again in MiXCR, with one record for every CDR3 protein. The repertoire includes over 500,000 distinct CDR3 sequences, 14% of them detected once, and roughly 14% sits in the top ten. The specimen was blood. The source of these receptors is a woman between 35 and 50 years old with Graves' hyperthyroidism.

The V call is TRBV29-1, the J call TRBJ2-1; TRBD2 aligns across 9 bases. The J segment lost 5 bases and the V segment lost 5 bases, leaving 13 bases of the junction unmatched. This CDR3 region has 16 residues. Germline V gene lookup returns CDR1 SQVTM and CDR2 ANQGSEA. DNA of the CDR3: TGCAGCGTTCAAAGGCAGGGGCTAGCGGGAAACAATGAGCAGTTCTTC. It translates to CSVQRQGLAGNNEQFF.

This clonotype was detected ten times or more. The chain employs TRBV2 and TRBJ2-7; D is perhaps TRBD1 (5 bases). The V and J ends lost 6 bases and 0 bases respectively, with 15 bases between them. CDR1 is SNHLY and CDR2 is FYNNEI in the germline V gene. The CDR3 runs to 15 residues. CDR3 coding DNA: TGTGCCAGCAGCCCCGGACACCCCGGCTCCTACGAGCAGTACTTC. This sequence encodes CASSPGHPGSYEQYF.

This clonotype was counted a few times. V gene TRBV10-3 combines with J gene TRBJ2-7; 10 bases align to TRBD2. Germline V CDR1 and CDR2: ENHRY, SYGVKD. This CDR3 comprises 14 residues. V lost 6 bases, J lost 1 base, and 3 bases stayed unmatched. The DNA for the CDR3 is TGTGCCATCAGCCTAGCGGGGGATTCCTACGAGCAGTACTTC. It encodes CAISLAGDSYEQYF.

This clonotype was seen many times. This chain links TRBV20-1 with TRBJ2-2, with 11 bases lining up with TRBD2. Germline values: CDR1 DFQATT, CDR2 SNEGSKA (reference sequence). The J segment lost 4 bases and the V segment lost 3 bases, leaving 1 base of the junction unmatched. This CDR3 region has 14 residues. DNA of the CDR3: TGCAGTGCTAGGCTAGCGGGAGGCACCGGGGAGCTGTTTTTT. Encoded protein: CSARLAGGTGELFF.

Comment on this clonotype: A clone one base away is much larger, so this may be a read error. As the CDR3 is not closed by the conserved phenylalanine or tryptophan, this likely results from a read error. This chain uses TRBV7-2 with TRBJ2-5; 12 bases match TRBD2. This CDR3 contains 15 residues. CDR1 SGHTA and CDR2 FQGNSA come from the germline V gene. With V trimmed by 5 bases and J by 3 bases, 4 bases remained unmatched. DNA for the CDR3: TGTGCCAGCAGCCGGACTAGCGGGATTAAAGAGACCCAGTACTCC. It yields the protein CASSRTSGIKETQYS.

This clonotype was counted ten times or more. The V and J genes are TRBV7-9 and TRBJ1-1; D perhaps matches TRBD1 (6 bases). Germline CDR1 and CDR2: SEHNR and FQNEAQ (reference sequence). The V gene lost 5 bases and the J gene lost 4 bases, with 14 bases spanning the gap. This CDR3 contains 14 residues. CDR3 nucleotide sequence: TGTGCCAGCAGCGAAAGCTGGGACACCACTGAAGCTTTCTTT. Protein product: CASSESWDTTEAFF.

This clonotype turned up a few times. The chain recombines TRBV11-2 with TRBJ2-1; 7 positions match TRBD2. Germline V gives CDR1 SGHAT, CDR2 FQNNGV. The CDR3 has 15 residues. Unmatched junction bases numbered 15, after V lost 9 bases and J lost 7 bases. The CDR3: CASLPPGLKGNEQFF. The CDR3 nucleotides read TGTGCCAGTCTTCCGCCGGGACTAAAAGGAAATGAGCAGTTCTTC.

This clonotype appeared many times. V usage is TRBV11-2 and J usage is TRBJ2-2; no clear D gene. V shed 3 bases and J shed 3 bases, with 8 bases lying between them. From germline, CDR1 is SGHAT and CDR2 FQNNGV. This CDR3 has 14 amino acids. For the CDR3, the DNA is TGTGCCAGCAGCTTGGTAGGAGACACCGGGGAGCTGTTTTTT. As protein: CASSLVGDTGELFF.

The chain links TRBV19 to TRBJ2-7; D unresolved. Per germline, CDR1 LNHDA and CDR2 SQIVND (reference sequence). The CDR3 spans 13 residues. Deletions cut 2 bases from V and 3 bases from J, with 8 bases between. Written as DNA, the CDR3 is TGTGCCAGTAGTATAAGCAGATACTACGAGCAGTACTTC. It translates to CASSISRYYEQYF. Drawing the rest from reference TRBV19 and TRBJ2-7, the complete variable domain is DGGITQSPKYLFRKEGQNVTLSCEQNLNHDAMYWYRQDPGQGLRLIYYSQIVNDFQKGDIAEGYSVSREKKESFPLTVTSAQKNPTAFYLCASSISRYYEQYFGPGTRLTVT.

The chain links TRBV19 to TRBJ1-2; TRBD1 matches 10 bases. The CDR3 is 17 residues long. Germline assignment: CDR1 LNHDA and CDR2 SQIVND (reference sequence). J gave up 6 bases and V 1 base, and 11 bases lay outside the gene matches. CDR3 residues: CASSIGFWGQGNHGYTF. The CDR3 DNA is TGTGCCAGTAGTATAGGCTTCTGGGGACAGGGGAACCATGGCTACACCTTC.

The sample holds many counts of this clonotype. The chain carries TRBV30 and TRBJ2-5, with D possibly being TRBD1 or TRBD2 (5 bases each). This CDR3 spans 13 amino acids. Germline loops: CDR1 GTSNPN, CDR2 SVGIG (reference sequence). Trimming removed 3 bases at V and 4 bases at J, with 12 bases between. The CDR3 reads CAWRLSGGETQYF. The DNA of the CDR3 is TGTGCCTGGAGGCTTAGTGGGGGAGAGACCCAGTACTTC.

This clonotype was observed a few times. The J gene is TRBJ1-4, the V gene TRBV27; D remains ambiguous. The CDR3 runs 13 residues. With 3 bases removed from V and 8 bases from J, the gap between germline ends came to 10 bases. The germline V gene has CDR1 MNHEY and CDR2 SMNVEV (reference sequence). This chain's CDR3 is CASSLRVGEKLFF. DNA for the CDR3: TGTGCCAGCAGTTTGCGAGTTGGCGAAAAACTGTTTTTT.

This clonotype has ten or more counts. The V and J genes are TRBV4-1 and TRBJ1-1; D call uncertain. The length of the CDR3 is 15 residues. The germline V gene has CDR1 MGHRA and CDR2 YSYEKL. The V end lost 4 bases, the J end lost 2 bases, and 14 bases lay between the germline ends. This CDR3 is CASSRLAGSNTEAFF. Written as DNA, the CDR3 is TGCGCCAGCAGCCGGTTGGCGGGATCAAACACTGAAGCTTTCTTT.

The chain uses TRBV3-1 and TRBJ2-1; TRBD1 is a possible D gene (5 bases). The ends were cut back, 0 bases at V and 4 bases at J, with 10 bases in the middle. Germline V gene sequence: CDR1 LGHDT, CDR2 YNNKEL (reference sequence). This CDR3 spans 15 amino acids. In nucleotides, the CDR3 is TGTGCCAGCAGCCAAGATAACTCAGGGTACAATGAGCAGTTCTTC. Its protein is CASSQDNSGYNEQFF.

This clonotype was found many times. The chain couples TRBV20-1 to TRBJ2-1, with TRBD2 identical over 11 bases. CDR1 is DFQATT and CDR2 is SNEGSKA in the germline V gene (reference sequence). The CDR3 has 14 residues. Trimming cost V 5 bases and J 5 bases; bases outside gene matches: 5. The CDR3 DNA reads TGCAGTGCTGTAGCGGGAGGGCCCCACAATGAGCAGTTCTTC. It encodes CSAVAGGPHNEQFF.

In its sample, this clonotype was seen a few times. The chain recombines TRBV19 with TRBJ2-1, with 11 positions matching TRBD1. This CDR3 has 14 amino acids. From germline, CDR1 is LNHDA and CDR2 SQIVND (reference sequence). V dropped 8 bases and J dropped 7; count of bases not matched to a gene: 7. This chain's CDR3 is CASLGDRGRNEQFF. The CDR3 region has the DNA TGTGCCAGTCTAGGGGACAGGGGGAGGAATGAGCAGTTCTTC.

This clonotype came up many times. The rearrangement uses TRBV28 and TRBJ2-7; 13 bases fit TRBD2. Germline V gives CDR1 MDHEN, CDR2 SYDVKM. J lost 2 bases, V lost 4 bases, and 5 bases had no gene match. CDR3 length: 16 amino acids. This CDR3 is CASSSILAGGAYEQYF. CDR3 sequence (DNA): TGTGCCAGCAGTTCCATACTAGCGGGAGGGGCCTACGAGCAGTACTTC.

The sample holds many counts of this clonotype. The chain carries TRBV19 and TRBJ1-5; a weak D match, TRBD1 (6 bases). This CDR3 has 14 amino acids. CDR1 and CDR2 (germline): LNHDA, SQIVND (reference sequence). Trimming took off 7 bases at V and 5 bases at J, with 15 bases between the two ends. Here the CDR3 reads CASTRPGAYQPQHF. In DNA, the CDR3 is TGTGCCAGTACCCGCCCGGGGGCTTATCAGCCCCAGCATTTT.

This clonotype was counted at least ten times. The chain joins TRBV18 to TRBJ1-1; weak D call: TRBD1 (6 bases). The CDR3 has 15 amino acids. Germline V lookup: CDR1 KGHSH, CDR2 LQKENI. Between the trimmed V and J ends, which lost 6 bases and 4 bases, there was a span of 18 bases. The CDR3 bases are TGTGCCAGCTCGTCCCAGGGGACCTTGAGCACTGAAGCTTTCTTT. Its translation: CASSSQGTLSTEAFF.

The sample holds many counts of this clonotype. V gene TRBV20-1 combines with J gene TRBJ2-7, with 7 bases lining up with TRBD2. CDR1 DFQATT and CDR2 SNEGSKA come from the germline V gene (reference sequence). The CDR3 runs 18 residues. After removal of 2 bases from V and 4 bases from J, the junction contained 20 bases not matched to a gene. CDR3 in DNA: TGCAGTGCTAGAAAAGACCAAAGTTCGGGGGGAACGAGGTACGAGCAGTACTTC. Translated, it gives CSARKDQSSGGTRYEQYF.

This clonotype appeared many times. The genes are TRBV2 and TRBJ2-3; the match to TRBD1 covers 7 bases. There are 14 residues in the CDR3. Germline-derived CDR1 and CDR2 are SNHLY and FYNNEI. The V gene end was trimmed by 11 bases and the J gene end by 1 base; junction bases not matched to a gene: 9. DNA for the CDR3: TGTGCCGGATCAGGGACAGAACGCACAGATACGCAGTATTTT. This sequence encodes CAGSGTERTDTQYF.

This clonotype showed up many times. V is TRBV5-1 and J is TRBJ1-4, with D tentatively TRBD1 (5 bases). In germline, CDR1 is SGHRS, CDR2 YFSETQ. Trimming stripped 4 bases from V and 4 bases from J, with 11 bases between. The CDR3 length is 14 residues. The CDR3 region has the DNA TGCGCCAGCAGCCACGGGACTAATAATGAAAAACTGTTTTTT. This sequence encodes CASSHGTNNEKLFF.

Ten or more counts support this clonotype. V usage is TRBV20-1 and J usage is TRBJ2-1, with unresolved D. From germline, CDR1 is DFQATT and CDR2 SNEGSKA (reference sequence). V was pared by 3 bases and J by 6 bases, with 12 bases between. The CDR3 spans 13 residues. The CDR3 coding sequence is TGCAGTGCTAGGGATCAGGTCTCCAATGAGCAGTTCTTC. It yields the protein CSARDQVSNEQFF.

Concerning this clonotype itself: This sequence may be a read error, since a much larger clone differs from it by one base. The chain links TRBV6-5 to TRBJ1-3, with D uncertain. Germline-derived CDR1 and CDR2 are MNHEY and SVGAGI. V dropped 5 bases and J dropped 0 bases, with 11 bases sitting between them. This CDR3 contains 15 residues. The CDR3, as DNA: TGTGCCAGCAGTCCCCCGGTCAACTCTGGAAACACCATATATTTT. Its protein product is CASSPPVNSGNTIYF.

This clonotype was seen many times. The chain carries TRBV28 and TRBJ1-3; D not certain. The V end lost 8 bases, the J end lost 2 bases, and 7 bases lay between the germline ends. Germline V CDR1 and CDR2: MDHEN, SYDVKM. The CDR3 sequence is 12 residues long. Written as DNA, the CDR3 is TGTGCCAGCCAGTCCCCTGGAAACACCATATATTTT. Translation gives CASQSPGNTIYF.

This clonotype has a handful of counts. The V gene is TRBV19, the J gene TRBJ1-1; D is unresolved. The CDR3 length is 10 residues. V was clipped by 5 bases and J by 6 bases, with 4 bases between them. From germline, CDR1 is LNHDA and CDR2 SQIVND (reference sequence). The CDR3: CASSVSEAFF. CDR3 nucleotides: TGTGCCAGTAGTGTCTCTGAAGCTTTCTTT.

This clonotype has just a few counts. J is TRBJ2-1 and V is TRBV24-1, with D perhaps TRBD2 (6 bases). V was shortened by 5 bases and J by 4 bases, with 11 bases between the two germline ends. This CDR3 has 14 residues. Germline assignment: CDR1 KGHDR and CDR2 SFDVKD. The CDR3 sequence is CATSAGATYNEQFF. The CDR3 nucleotides are TGTGCCACCAGTGCGGGAGCGACATACAATGAGCAGTTCTTC.

This clonotype has a count of ten or more. The chain couples TRBV11-2 to TRBJ2-7, with 9 bases matching TRBD2. The CDR3 is made up of 14 amino acids. V gave up 5 bases and J gave up 5 bases; unmatched junction bases: 7. Germline CDR1 reads SGHAT; CDR2 reads FQNNGV. CDR3 region: CASSLSGSGHEQYF. The DNA of the CDR3 is TGTGCCAGCAGCCTTAGCGGGAGTGGCCACGAGCAGTACTTC.

This clonotype was seen many times. The V gene is TRBV5-1, the J gene TRBJ2-3, with D possibly matching TRBD2 (5 bases). Germline CDR1 is SGHRS and CDR2 is YFSETQ. This CDR3 is built from 15 residues. With 2 bases removed from V and 4 bases from J, the gap between germline ends came to 14 bases. CDR3 DNA: TGCGCCAGCAGCTTATCAAGCGGATACCCAGATACGCAGTATTTT. Protein sequence: CASSLSSGYPDTQYF.

This chain joins TRBV12-5 and TRBJ2-7; 13 nucleotides align to TRBD2. The CDR3 has 14 amino acids. Losses at the gene ends were 7 bases for V and 2 bases for J; bases not matched to a gene: 2. The germline CDR1 and CDR2 sequences are LGHNT and FRNRAP. This CDR3 reads CASELAGGPYEQYF. The DNA of the CDR3 is TGTGCTAGTGAACTAGCGGGAGGGCCCTACGAGCAGTACTTC. Filled out from reference TRBV12-5 and TRBJ2-7, the complete variable domain reads DARVTQTPRHKVTEMGQEVTMRCQPILGHNTVFWYRQTMMQGLELLAYFRNRAPLDDSGMPKDRFSAEMPDATLATLKIQPSEPRDSAVYFCASELAGGPYEQYFGPGTRLTVT.